Presented here are 8 T cell receptor beta chains from one specimen sequenced in a study of radiation and T cells in renal cell carcinoma. Sample time point: blood 2 weeks post-SBRT. As to treatment: 15 Gy SBRT to primary tumor, nephrectomy 4 weeks later. Produced via immunoSEQ multiplex PCR; TCRdb's table is partial and in-frame only. The sample carries 100,000 to 150,000 clones, 81% recorded once. The material was blood, obtained from a patient whose treatment included radiotherapy and nephrectomy. The receptors stem from a man aged 45-65 years with renal cell carcinoma.

The genes are TRBV20-1 and TRBJ2-7; 7 nucleotides line up with TRBD1. The junction had 0 bases not matched to a gene; V was cut back by 4 bases and J by 3 bases. The CDR3 extends over 11 amino acids. CDR1 and CDR2 (germline): DFQATT, SNEGSKA (reference sequence). In DNA form, the CDR3 reads TGCAGTGCTACAGGGGGCTACGAGCAGTACTTC. This codes for CSATGGYEQYF.

This clone was observed a single time. The chain recombines TRBV19 with TRBJ2-5, with D tentatively TRBD1 or TRBD2 (5 bases each). The germline CDR1 and CDR2 sequences are LNHDA and SQIVND (reference sequence). Deletions cut 1 base from V and 4 bases from J, with 13 bases between. The CDR3 consists of 15 residues. The CDR3 bases are TGTGCCAGTAGTATAGGAGGGGCCAGTCCAGAGACCCAGTACTTC. This sequence encodes CASSIGGASPETQYF.

The rearrangement uses TRBV30 and TRBJ2-3, with a weak D call TRBD2 (5 bases). Germline CDR1 reads GTSNPN; CDR2 reads SVGIG (reference sequence). This CDR3 is 13 amino acids long. The V gene lost 4 bases and the J gene lost 0 bases, with 8 bases spanning the gap. The CDR3 nucleotides read TGTGCCTGGACCGGGGATAGCACAGATACGCAGTATTTT. Translated, it gives CAWTGDSTDTQYF. Full variable domain (rest looked up from reference TRBV30 and TRBJ2-3): SQTIHQWPATLVQPVGSPLSLECTVEGTSNPNLYWYRQAAGRGLQLLFYSVGIGQISSEVPQNLSASRPQDRQFILSSKKLLLSDSGFYLCAWTGDSTDTQYFGPGTRLTVL.

The chain has TRBV5-1 and TRBJ2-1; 9 positions match TRBD2. Germline assignment: CDR1 SGHRS and CDR2 YFSETQ. The CDR3 is 14 residues long. V lost 4 bases and J lost 6; bases outside the gene matches: 5. Here the CDR3 DNA reads TGCGCCAGCAGCAATAGCGGGAGCGGCAATGAGCAGTTCTTC. Encoded protein: CASSNSGSGNEQFF.

This clone was observed once. The chain combines TRBV7-8 with TRBJ2-1; TRBD2 matches 8 bases. J was trimmed by 1 base and V by 4 bases; bases with no gene match: 9. CDR3 size: 17 residues. The germline V gene encodes CDR1 SGHVS and CDR2 FQNEAQ. The CDR3 DNA is TGTGCCAGCAGCTCCTCCTCCGGGAGGGAATCCTACAATGAGCAGTTCTTC. Protein product: CASSSSSGRESYNEQFF. The full variable domain, in which reference TRBV7-8 and TRBJ2-1 provide the parts outside the CDR3, is GAGVSQSPRYKVAKRGQDVALRCDPISGHVSLFWYQQALGQGPEFLTYFQNEAQLDKSGLPSDRFFAERPEGSVSTLKIQRTQQEDSAVYLCASSSSSGRESYNEQFFGPGTRLTVL.

This sequence joins TRBV5-1 and TRBJ2-1; no clear D gene. The CDR3 extends over 12 amino acids. With 0 bases removed from V and 8 bases from J, the gap between germline ends came to 6 bases. Germline CDR1 is SGHRS and CDR2 is YFSETQ. The CDR3 nucleotides are TGCGCCAGCAGCTTGGCCGACGATGAGCAGTTCTTC. It codes for CASSLADDEQFF.

The genes are TRBV27 and TRBJ2-7; D is tentatively TRBD1 or TRBD2 (5 bases each). The V and J ends lost 4 bases and 1 base respectively, with 11 bases between them. The V gene's germline CDR1 is MNHEY and CDR2 SMNVEV (reference sequence). The CDR3 length is 14 residues. The CDR3 is CASSWKGRSYEQYF. CDR3 sequence (DNA): TGTGCCAGCAGTTGGAAGGGACGGTCCTACGAGCAGTACTTC.

The chain's CDR3 is CASSRDGGRETQYF. CDR3 in DNA: TGTGCCAGCAGCCGTGACGGGGGGAGGGAGACCCAGTACTTC. The V and J genes are TRBV11-2 and TRBJ2-5, with 7 bases that match TRBD2. V gave up 5 bases and J gave up 5 bases; unmatched junction bases: 8. The CDR3 runs to 14 residues. Germline V lookup: CDR1 SGHAT, CDR2 FQNNGV.